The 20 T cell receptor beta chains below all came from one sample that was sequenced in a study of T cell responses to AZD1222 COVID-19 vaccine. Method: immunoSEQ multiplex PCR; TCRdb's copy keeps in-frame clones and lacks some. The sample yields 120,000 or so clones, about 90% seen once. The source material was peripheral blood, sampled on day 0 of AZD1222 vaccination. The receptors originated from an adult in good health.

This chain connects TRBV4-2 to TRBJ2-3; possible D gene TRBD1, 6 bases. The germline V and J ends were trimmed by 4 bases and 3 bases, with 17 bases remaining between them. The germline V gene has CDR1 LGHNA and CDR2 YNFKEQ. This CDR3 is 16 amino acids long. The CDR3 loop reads CASSPRVGAETDTQYF. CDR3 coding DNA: TGTGCCAGCAGCCCAAGAGTGGGGGCCGAAACAGATACGCAGTATTTT.

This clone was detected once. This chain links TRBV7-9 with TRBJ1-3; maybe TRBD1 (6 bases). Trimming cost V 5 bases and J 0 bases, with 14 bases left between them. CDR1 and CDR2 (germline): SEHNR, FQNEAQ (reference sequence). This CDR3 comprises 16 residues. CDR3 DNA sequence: TGTGCCAGCAGCCTTATGGGGGGCTTCTCTGGAAACACCATATATTTT. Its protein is CASSLMGGFSGNTIYF.

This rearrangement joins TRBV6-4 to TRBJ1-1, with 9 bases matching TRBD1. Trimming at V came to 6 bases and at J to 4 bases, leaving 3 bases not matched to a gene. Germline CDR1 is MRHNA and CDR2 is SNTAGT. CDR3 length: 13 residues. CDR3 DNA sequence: TGTGCCAGCAGAGTGACAGGGGGCACTGAAGCTTTCTTT. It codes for CASRVTGGTEAFF.

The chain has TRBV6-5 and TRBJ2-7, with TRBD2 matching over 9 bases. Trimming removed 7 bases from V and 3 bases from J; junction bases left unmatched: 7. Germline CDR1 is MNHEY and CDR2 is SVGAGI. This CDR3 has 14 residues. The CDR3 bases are TGTGCCAGCATATCGACTAGCGGCATCTACGAGCAGTACTTC. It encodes CASISTSGIYEQYF.

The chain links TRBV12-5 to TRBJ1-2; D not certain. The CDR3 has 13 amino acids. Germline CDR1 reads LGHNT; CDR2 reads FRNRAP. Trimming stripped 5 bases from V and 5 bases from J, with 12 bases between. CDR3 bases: TGTGCTAGTGGTGCCGCGACCCTTTATGGCTACACCTTC. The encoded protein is CASGAATLYGYTF.

The CDR3 loop is CASRQVDNSPLHF. In nucleotides, the CDR3 is TGTGCCAGTCGACAGGTCGACAATTCACCCCTCCACTTT. The chain is built from TRBV14 and TRBJ1-6, with a possible D match to TRBD1 (6 bases). Germline CDR1 reads SGHDN; CDR2 reads FVKESK. The V and J ends lost 9 bases and 7 bases respectively, with 13 bases between them. The CDR3 runs 13 residues.

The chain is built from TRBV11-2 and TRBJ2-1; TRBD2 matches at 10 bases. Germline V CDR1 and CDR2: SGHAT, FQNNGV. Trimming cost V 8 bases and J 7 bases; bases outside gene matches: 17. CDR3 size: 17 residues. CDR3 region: CASRHWRTSGLGNEQFF. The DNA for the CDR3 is TGTGCCAGCCGCCACTGGAGGACTAGCGGCCTAGGGAATGAGCAGTTCTTC.

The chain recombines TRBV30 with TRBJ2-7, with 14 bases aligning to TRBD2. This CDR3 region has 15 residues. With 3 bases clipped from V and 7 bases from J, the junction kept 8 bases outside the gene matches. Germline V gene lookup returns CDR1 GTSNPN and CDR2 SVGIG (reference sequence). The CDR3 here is CAWSLGLAGASEQYF. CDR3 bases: TGTGCCTGGAGCCTGGGACTAGCGGGGGCCTCTGAGCAGTACTTC.

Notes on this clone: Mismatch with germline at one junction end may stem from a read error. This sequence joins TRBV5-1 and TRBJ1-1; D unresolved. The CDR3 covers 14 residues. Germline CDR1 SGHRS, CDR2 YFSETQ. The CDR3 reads CASTLEYTGTEAFF. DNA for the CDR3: TGCGCCAGCACCTTGGAGTACACGGGAACTGAAGCTTTCTTT.

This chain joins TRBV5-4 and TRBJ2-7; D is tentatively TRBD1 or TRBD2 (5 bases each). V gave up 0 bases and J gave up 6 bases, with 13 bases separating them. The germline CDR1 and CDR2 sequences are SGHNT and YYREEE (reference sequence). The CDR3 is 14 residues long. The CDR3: CASSLAGAVGEQYF. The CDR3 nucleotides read TGTGCCAGCAGCTTGGCCGGGGCTGTGGGCGAGCAGTACTTC.

The CDR3 bases are TGTGCCAGCTCACCAGAGGGGTTAGGAGGCACAGATACGCAGTATTTT. Protein sequence: CASSPEGLGGTDTQYF. The rearrangement uses TRBV18 and TRBJ2-3; D may be TRBD1 or TRBD2 (5 bases each). Trimming cost V 2 bases and J 1 base, with 13 bases left between them. The CDR3 runs to 16 residues. Germline values: CDR1 KGHSH, CDR2 LQKENI.

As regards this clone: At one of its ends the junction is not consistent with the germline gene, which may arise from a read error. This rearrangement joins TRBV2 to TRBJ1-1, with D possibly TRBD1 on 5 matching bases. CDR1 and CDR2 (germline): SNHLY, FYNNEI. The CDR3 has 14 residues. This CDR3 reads CASVRLETQGESFF. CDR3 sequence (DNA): TGTGCCAGCGTACGTCTGGAGACCCAGGGTGAATCTTTCTTT.

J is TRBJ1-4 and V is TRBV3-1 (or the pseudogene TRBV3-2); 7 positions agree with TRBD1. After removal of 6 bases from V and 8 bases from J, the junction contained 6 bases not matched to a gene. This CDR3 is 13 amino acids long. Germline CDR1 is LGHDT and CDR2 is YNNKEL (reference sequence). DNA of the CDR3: TGTGCCAGCAGGACACAGGGGCGGGAAAAACTGTTTTTT. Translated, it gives CASRTQGREKLFF.

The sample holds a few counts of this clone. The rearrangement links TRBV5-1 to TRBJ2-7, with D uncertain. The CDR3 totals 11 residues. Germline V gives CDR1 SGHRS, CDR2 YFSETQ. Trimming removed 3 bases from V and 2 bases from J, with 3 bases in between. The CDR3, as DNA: TGCGCCAGCAGCTCCGCCTACGAGCAGTACTTC. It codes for CASSSAYEQYF.

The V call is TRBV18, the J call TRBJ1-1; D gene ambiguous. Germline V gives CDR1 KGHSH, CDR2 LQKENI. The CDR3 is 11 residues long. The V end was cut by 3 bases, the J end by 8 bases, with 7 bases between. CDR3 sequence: CASSPREEAFF. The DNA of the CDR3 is TGTGCCAGCTCACCCCGAGAAGAAGCTTTCTTT. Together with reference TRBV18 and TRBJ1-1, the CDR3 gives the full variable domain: NAGVMQNPRHLVRRRGQEARLRCSPMKGHSHVYWYRQLPEEGLKFMVYLQKENIIDESGMPKERFSAEFPKEGPSILRIQQVVRGDSAAYFCASSPREEAFFGQGTRLTVV.

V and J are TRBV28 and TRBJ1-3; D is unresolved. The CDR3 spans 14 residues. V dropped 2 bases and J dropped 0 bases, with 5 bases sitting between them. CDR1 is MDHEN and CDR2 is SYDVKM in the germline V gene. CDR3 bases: TGTGCCAGCAGTTTAGAGTTCTCTGGAAACACCATATATTTT. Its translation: CASSLEFSGNTIYF.

CDR3 coding DNA: TGTGCCAGCAGCTTAGTATCTATGGGGATTGGCTACACCTTC. It codes for CASSLVSMGIGYTF. The chain links TRBV7-6 to TRBJ1-2; D not resolved. Germline V gene sequence: CDR1 SGHVS, CDR2 FNYEAQ. V gave up 1 base and J gave up 7 bases, with 13 bases separating them. CDR3 length equals 14 residues.

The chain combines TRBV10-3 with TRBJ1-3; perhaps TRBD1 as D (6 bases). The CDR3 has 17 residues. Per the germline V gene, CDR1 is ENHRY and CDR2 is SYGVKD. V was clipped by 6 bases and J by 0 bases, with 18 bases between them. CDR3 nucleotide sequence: TGTGCCATCAGCCCCCAACAGGGACTACCCTCTGGAAACACCATATATTTT. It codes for CAISPQQGLPSGNTIYF.

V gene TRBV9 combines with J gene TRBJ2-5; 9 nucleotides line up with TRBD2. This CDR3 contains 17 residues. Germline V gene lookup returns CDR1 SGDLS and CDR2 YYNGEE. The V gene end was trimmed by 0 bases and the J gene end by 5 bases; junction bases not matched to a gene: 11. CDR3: CASSVEGSGGRGETQYF. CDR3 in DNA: TGTGCCAGCAGCGTAGAGGGTAGCGGGGGCCGTGGGGAGACCCAGTACTTC.

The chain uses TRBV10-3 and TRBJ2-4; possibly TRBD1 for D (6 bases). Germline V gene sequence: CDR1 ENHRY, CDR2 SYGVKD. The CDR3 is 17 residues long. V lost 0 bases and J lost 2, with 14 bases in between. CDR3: CAISESTNRATKNIQYF. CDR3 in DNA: TGTGCCATCAGTGAGTCGACTAACAGGGCAACCAAAAACATTCAGTACTTC.